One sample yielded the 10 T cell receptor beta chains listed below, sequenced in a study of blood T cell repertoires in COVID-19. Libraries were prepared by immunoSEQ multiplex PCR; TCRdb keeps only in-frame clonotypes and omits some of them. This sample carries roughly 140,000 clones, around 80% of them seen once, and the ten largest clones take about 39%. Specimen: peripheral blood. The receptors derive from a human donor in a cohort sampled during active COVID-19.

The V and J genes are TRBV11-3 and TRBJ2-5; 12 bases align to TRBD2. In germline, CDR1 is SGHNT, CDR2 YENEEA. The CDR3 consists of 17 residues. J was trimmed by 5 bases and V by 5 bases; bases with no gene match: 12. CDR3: CASSGRLAGDLLETQYF. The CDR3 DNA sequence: TGTGCCAGCAGCGGAAGACTAGCGGGGGACCTGCTGGAGACCCAGTACTTC.

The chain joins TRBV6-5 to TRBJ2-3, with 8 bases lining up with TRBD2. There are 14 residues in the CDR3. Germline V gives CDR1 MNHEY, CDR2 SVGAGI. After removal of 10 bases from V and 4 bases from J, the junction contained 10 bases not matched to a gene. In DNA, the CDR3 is TGTGCCACTACGGGGGGGCCGGCGTCAGATACGCAGTATTTT. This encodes CATTGGPASDTQYF.

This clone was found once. For the CDR3, the DNA is TGTGCCAGCAGCTTCCAAACAAGTAACACTGAAGCTTTCTTT. Translating gives CASSFQTSNTEAFF. The chain links TRBV7-9 to TRBJ1-1; unclear D gene. Deletions cut 3 bases from V and 2 bases from J, with 10 bases between. The CDR3 is 14 residues long. Germline lookup yields CDR1 SEHNR and CDR2 FQNEAQ (reference sequence).

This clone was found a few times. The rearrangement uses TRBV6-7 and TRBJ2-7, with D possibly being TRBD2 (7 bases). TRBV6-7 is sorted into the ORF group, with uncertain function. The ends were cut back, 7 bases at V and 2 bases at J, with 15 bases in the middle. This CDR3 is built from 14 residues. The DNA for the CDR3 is TGTGCCAGCACCAGGGGCGGGGGCCCCTACGAGCAGTACTTC. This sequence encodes CASTRGGGPYEQYF.

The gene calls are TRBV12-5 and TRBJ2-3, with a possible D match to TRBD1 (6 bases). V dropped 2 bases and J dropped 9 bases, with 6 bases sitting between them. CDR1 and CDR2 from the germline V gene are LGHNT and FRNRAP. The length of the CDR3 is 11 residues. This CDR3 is CASGLQGTQYF. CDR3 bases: TGTGCTAGTGGTTTGCAGGGGACGCAGTATTTT.

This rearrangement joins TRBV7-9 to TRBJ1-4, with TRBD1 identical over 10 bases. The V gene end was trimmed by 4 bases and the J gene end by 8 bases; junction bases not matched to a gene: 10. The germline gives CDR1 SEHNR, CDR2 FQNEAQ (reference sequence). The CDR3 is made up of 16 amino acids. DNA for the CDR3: TGTGCCAGCAGCTCCTCTCGACAGGGGGCGAAGGAAAAACTGTTTTTT. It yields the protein CASSSSRQGAKEKLFF.

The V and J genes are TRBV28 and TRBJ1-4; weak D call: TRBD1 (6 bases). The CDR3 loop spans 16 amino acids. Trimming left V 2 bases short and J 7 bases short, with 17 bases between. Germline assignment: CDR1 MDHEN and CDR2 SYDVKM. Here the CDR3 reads CASSLDLAPQGEKLFF. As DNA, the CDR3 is TGTGCCAGCAGTTTAGATTTGGCTCCACAGGGTGAAAAACTGTTTTTT.

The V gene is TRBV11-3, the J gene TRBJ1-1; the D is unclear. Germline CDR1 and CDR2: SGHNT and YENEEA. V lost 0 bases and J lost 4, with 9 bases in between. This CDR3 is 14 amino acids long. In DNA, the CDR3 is TGTGCCAGCAGCTTAGATGCAAAGCGCACTGAAGCTTTCTTT. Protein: CASSLDAKRTEAFF.

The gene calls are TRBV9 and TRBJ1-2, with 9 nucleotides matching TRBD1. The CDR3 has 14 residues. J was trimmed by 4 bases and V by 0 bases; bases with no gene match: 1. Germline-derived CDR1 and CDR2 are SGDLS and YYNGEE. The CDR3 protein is CASSVGTGAYGYTF. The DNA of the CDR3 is TGTGCCAGCAGCGTAGGGACAGGGGCCTATGGCTACACCTTC.

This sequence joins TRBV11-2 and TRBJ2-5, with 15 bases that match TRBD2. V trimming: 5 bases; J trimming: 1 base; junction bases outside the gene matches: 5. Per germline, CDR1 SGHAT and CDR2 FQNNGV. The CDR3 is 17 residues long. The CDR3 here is CASSTGTSGGLQETQYF. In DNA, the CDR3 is TGTGCCAGCAGCACTGGGACTAGCGGGGGGCTCCAAGAGACCCAGTACTTC.